The present T cell receptor beta chain was sequenced within a study of human T cells and chemical hapten exposure. Germline V gene lookup returns CDR1 SGHRS and CDR2 YFSETQ. Between the trimmed V and J ends, which lost 0 bases and 4 bases, there was a span of 14 bases. This CDR3 spans 16 amino acids. The sample's time point: patch test 2, 6 weeks after DPC sensitization. Treatment of the sample: therapeutic diphenylcyclopropenone sensitization with weekly scalp DPC. TCRdb called the RACE reads again in MiXCR, with one record for every CDR3 protein. The sample records approximately 80,000 distinct CDR3 sequences, 10% being singletons.

This specimen was whole blood, taken in connection with sensitization to the hapten diphenylcyclopropenone (DPC). This rearrangement joins TRBV5-1 to TRBJ2-1, with TRBD1 as a possible D gene (5 bases). This receptor was taken from a woman younger than 45 with alopecia areata. Some clones in this sample may be carry-over from other donors' samples. The CDR3 DNA follows: TGCGCCAGCAGCTTGGCAGGGAATACGGATTACAATGAGCAGTTCTTC. As protein: CASSLAGNTDYNEQFF.